This paragraph covers one T cell receptor beta chain sequence. Its target is not known. J was trimmed by 5 bases and V by 3 bases; bases with no gene match: 9. This CDR3 has 15 residues. The germline gives CDR1 MNHNS, CDR2 SASEGT. The source of the sample is a study of OX40 agonist ivuxolimab in advanced cancers. About the research overall: Head and neck, renal cell, melanoma or hepatocellular carcinoma were the cancers that dose-escalation patients had.

Assay used: immunoSEQ multiplex PCR; TCRdb lists only in-frame clones, some missing. This table holds tens of thousands of clones, roughly nine tenths found once. Points from the study as a whole: Compared with CD4+, CD8+ T cells on average had more expanded clones.

J is TRBJ2-5 and V is TRBV6-1; the match to TRBD1 covers 7 bases. Sequences were derived from CD4+ or CD8+ T cells sorted from blood, sampled in a trial of the OX40 agonist ivuxolimab. This TCR came from an adult with an advanced solid tumor such as melanoma, head and neck, liver or kidney cancer. CDR3 bases: TGTGCCAGCAGTGATCAGACAGGGTATTTCGAGACCCAGTACTTC. It translates to CASSDQTGYFETQYF.